The 21 T cell receptor beta chains presented below share a single source sample, sequenced in a study of T cell responses to AZD1222 COVID-19 vaccine. Some clones are missing from TCRdb's copy, which holds only in-frame ones; the method was immunoSEQ multiplex PCR. The table has 150,000 to 200,000 clones, less than 95% seen once; the top ten hold about 5.9%. The starting material was peripheral blood, obtained 28 days after the second AZD1222 dose. Receptor source: an adult who received the AZD1222 COVID-19 vaccine.

The CDR3 DNA reads as TGTGCCAGCAGTCAGACGGTTCCTTCCTACGAGCAGTACTTC. Protein product: CASSQTVPSYEQYF. The V and J genes are TRBV2 and TRBJ2-7, with D uncertain. V lost 5 bases, J lost 1 base, and 12 bases lay in between. The CDR3 covers 14 residues. Germline lookup yields CDR1 SNHLY and CDR2 FYNNEI.

The V call is TRBV6-2 or TRBV6-3, the J call TRBJ2-7; tentatively, D is TRBD2 (5 bases). Trimming left V 2 bases short and J 5 bases short, with 16 bases between. The CDR3 is 15 residues long. Germline V gives CDR1 MNHEY, CDR2 SVGEGT. This CDR3 reads CASSYPRGRSHEQYF. The CDR3 DNA follows: TGTGCCAGCAGTTACCCCCGGGGTAGGTCCCACGAGCAGTACTTC.

This chain links TRBV2 with TRBJ1-5; D unresolved. CDR1 is SNHLY, CDR2 FYNNEI, per germline. The V end was cut by 1 base, the J end by 14 bases, with 9 bases between. The CDR3 covers 11 residues. CDR3 DNA: TGTGCCAGCAGTGAAGAGAGAAGCGAGCATTTT. Amino acid sequence: CASSEERSEHF.

The chain combines TRBV3-1 (or the pseudogene TRBV3-2) with TRBJ2-1; 10 bases map to TRBD1. The CDR3 runs to 16 residues. Germline V gene data show CDR1 as LGHDT and CDR2 as YNNKEL (reference sequence). The junction had 4 bases not matched to a gene; V was cut back by 1 base and J by 4 bases. Here the CDR3 DNA reads TGTGCCAGCAGCCAAGCGGACAGGGGGAGTTACAATGAGCAGTTCTTC. This sequence encodes CASSQADRGSYNEQFF.

V usage is TRBV19 and J usage is TRBJ2-3; 8 bases map to TRBD1. V was pared by 5 bases and J by 3 bases, with 13 bases of the junction left unmatched. CDR1 and CDR2 (germline): LNHDA, SQIVND (reference sequence). This CDR3 is built from 17 residues. The CDR3 region is CASSRSAGTGLTDTQYF. The CDR3 region has the DNA TGTGCCAGTAGTCGATCCGCCGGGACAGGATTAACAGATACGCAGTATTTT.

The chain has TRBV24-1 and TRBJ2-7, with 10 bases that match TRBD1. With 4 bases clipped from V and 2 bases from J, the junction kept 16 bases outside the gene matches. Germline loops: CDR1 KGHDR, CDR2 SFDVKD. The CDR3 loop spans 19 amino acids. The CDR3 nucleotides are TGTGCCACCAGTGAGACACCGGGACAGGGGTGGAGAGACACCTACGAGCAGTACTTC. This codes for CATSETPGQGWRDTYEQYF.

V gene TRBV5-1 combines with J gene TRBJ1-3; D ambiguous. The CDR3 totals 15 residues. In germline, CDR1 is SGHRS, CDR2 YFSETQ. Trimming removed 4 bases at V and 4 bases at J, with 15 bases between. The CDR3 loop is CASSRQVGSGNTIYF. The CDR3 nucleotides are TGCGCCAGCAGCCGACAAGTAGGATCCGGAAACACCATATATTTT.

V is TRBV3-1 (or the pseudogene TRBV3-2) and J is TRBJ1-3; D unclear. Deletions cut 7 bases from V and 0 bases from J, with 10 bases between. The CDR3 has 14 amino acids. Germline V CDR1 and CDR2: LGHDT, YNNKEL (reference sequence). The CDR3 is CASNHRSSGNTIYF. The CDR3 nucleotides read TGTGCCAGCAACCACAGAAGCTCTGGAAACACCATATATTTT.

The rearrangement joins TRBV9 to TRBJ2-7; D gene ambiguous. The V gene lost 0 bases and the J gene lost 3 bases, with 10 bases spanning the gap. Germline lookup yields CDR1 SGDLS and CDR2 YYNGEE. This CDR3 comprises 14 residues. CDR3 DNA: TGTGCCAGCAGCGTAGGTTCAGAGAACTACGAGCAGTACTTC. This gives the protein CASSVGSENYEQYF.

There are a few counts of this clone. The chain is built from TRBV5-1 and TRBJ2-5; D is undetermined. V was trimmed by 7 bases and J by 6 bases, leaving 13 bases between them. The CDR3 consists of 12 residues. Germline assignment: CDR1 SGHRS and CDR2 YFSETQ. CDR3 sequence (DNA): TGCGCCAGCGGTCGGACCAAACAGACCCAGTACTTC. Its translation is CASGRTKQTQYF.

The chain employs TRBV3-1 (or the pseudogene TRBV3-2) and TRBJ1-1; D remains ambiguous. Trimming took 3 bases from V and 9 from J, leaving 11 bases between them. Germline V gene sequence: CDR1 LGHDT, CDR2 YNNKEL (reference sequence). The CDR3 runs 12 residues. The CDR3 DNA follows: TGTGCCAGCAGCCAGGGGAGGGCTAAAGCTTTCTTT. It is translated as CASSQGRAKAFF.

J is TRBJ1-4 and V is TRBV28; D gene ambiguous. Germline CDR1 MDHEN, CDR2 SYDVKM. Trimming stripped 3 bases from V and 4 bases from J, with 9 bases between. The CDR3 spans 14 residues. CDR3 loop: CASSLNGINEKLFF. The CDR3 nucleotides read TGTGCCAGCAGTTTGAACGGAATTAATGAAAAACTGTTTTTT.

The gene calls are TRBV21-1 and TRBJ1-5; TRBD1 is the table's D call, not checked against the DNA. TRBV21-1 corresponds to a pseudogene. The CDR3 is 15 residues long. CDR3 sequence reads: CASSKSMGPHQPQHF. CDR3 DNA: TGTGCCAGCAGCAAAAGTATGGGGCCCCATCAGCCCCAGCATTTT.

This clone was seen a few times. The chain couples TRBV27 to TRBJ2-5; D gene unclear. The ends were cut back, 3 bases at V and 5 bases at J, with 10 bases in the middle. Looked up from germline, CDR1 is MNHEY and CDR2 is SMNVEV (reference sequence). CDR3 size: 13 residues. The CDR3 bases are TGTGCCAGCAGTTTTGGACCCTGGGAGACCCAGTACTTC. Encoded protein: CASSFGPWETQYF.

This chain joins TRBV5-1 and TRBJ1-5, with no clear D. Germline CDR1 reads SGHRS; CDR2 reads YFSETQ. This CDR3 spans 15 amino acids. With 0 bases removed from V and 4 bases from J, the gap between germline ends came to 11 bases. The CDR3 sequence: CASSLGGIANQPQHF. The DNA of the CDR3 is TGCGCCAGCAGCTTGGGGGGAATAGCAAATCAGCCCCAGCATTTT.

V is TRBV7-2 and J is TRBJ2-7, with TRBD1 as a possible D gene (6 bases). The germline V and J ends were trimmed by 6 bases and 3 bases, with 12 bases remaining between them. Germline CDR1 reads SGHTA; CDR2 reads FQGNSA. The CDR3 contains 13 residues. Here the CDR3 reads CASRMTGLYEQYF. In DNA, the CDR3 is TGTGCCAGCAGGATGACAGGCCTCTACGAGCAGTACTTC.

CDR3 protein: CASSQETGRSYEQYF. The CDR3 DNA is TGTGCCAGCAGCCAAGAGACAGGACGCTCCTACGAGCAGTACTTC. V gene TRBV3-1 (or the pseudogene TRBV3-2) combines with J gene TRBJ2-7; D is perhaps TRBD1 (6 bases). In germline, CDR1 is LGHDT, CDR2 YNNKEL (reference sequence). CDR3 length: 15 amino acids. Between the trimmed V and J ends, which lost 0 bases and 0 bases, there was a span of 9 bases.

The J gene is TRBJ1-6, the V gene TRBV19, with 9 bases lining up with TRBD1. Germline V gives CDR1 LNHDA, CDR2 SQIVND (reference sequence). The CDR3 is 16 residues long. V was pared by 6 bases and J by 8 bases, with 11 bases of the junction left unmatched. The CDR3 loop is CASRDLRDRDHSPLHF. The CDR3 bases are TGTGCCAGTAGAGACCTCCGGGACAGGGATCATTCACCCCTCCACTTT. The entire variable domain, with the rest obtained from reference TRBV19 and TRBJ1-6, is as follows: DGGITQSPKYLFRKEGQNVTLSCEQNLNHDAMYWYRQDPGQGLRLIYYSQIVNDFQKGDIAEGYSVSREKKESFPLTVTSAQKNPTAFYLCASRDLRDRDHSPLHFGNGTRLTVT.

The chain recombines TRBV5-4 with TRBJ1-4; 7 bases are shared with TRBD1. This CDR3 has 15 amino acids. The V gene's germline CDR1 is SGHNT and CDR2 YYREEE (reference sequence). V was clipped by 1 base and J by 4 bases; unmatched bases: 4. Here the CDR3 reads CASSLRGQHNEKLFF. The DNA of the CDR3 is TGTGCCAGCAGCTTGAGGGGACAGCATAATGAAAAACTGTTTTTT.

The CDR3 reads CASSQDYRPPLHF. DNA of the CDR3: TGTGCCAGCAGCCAAGATTACCGTCCACCCCTCCACTTT. The chain couples TRBV14 to TRBJ1-6; D gene unclear. Germline V lookup: CDR1 SGHDN, CDR2 FVKESK. The V end was cut by 0 bases, the J end by 11 bases, with 8 bases between. The CDR3 has 13 amino acids.

This CDR3 reads CASSSQGFGNTIYF. CDR3 in DNA: TGTGCCAGCAGCTCTCAGGGGTTCGGAAACACCATATATTTT. The chain couples TRBV7-2 to TRBJ1-3; tentatively, D is TRBD1 (6 bases). The CDR3 runs to 14 residues. CDR1 SGHTA and CDR2 FQGNSA come from the germline V gene. V was shortened by 4 bases and J by 4 bases, with 11 bases between the two germline ends.